This TCR beta chain appears in the sequencing data of a study of blood T cell repertoires in COVID-19. Study information: Donors in the United States, Italy and Spain gave samples during acute or convalescent COVID-19.

Authors' data handling: Amplification from reference gene primers served as the basis for estimated nucleated cell counts. The repertoire was sequenced with immunoSEQ multiplex PCR; TCRdb's copy has only in-frame clones and lacks some. Clone size and V and J calls were adopted from that table, with D and trimming inferred from the DNA. Of about 240,000 clones in the sample, roughly 83% were seen once. This CDR3 is 14 amino acids long. Germline V gene lookup returns CDR1 SGHRS and CDR2 YFSETQ. V lost 3 bases and J lost 5; bases outside the gene matches: 7. Sample: peripheral blood. The source of this sequence is an elderly woman with acute or convalescent COVID-19. The rearrangement joins TRBV5-1 to TRBJ2-5; 7 bases are a match to TRBD1. The CDR3 sequence is CASSSDRADETQYF. The DNA of the CDR3 is TGCGCCAGCAGCTCCGACAGGGCGGATGAGACCCAGTACTTC.